This T cell receptor (beta chain) comes out of a study of T cells in tuberculosis. Findings and caveats of the study: GMM-specific TCRs were nearer to active tuberculosis alpha repertoires, suggesting expansion.

Data came from immunoSEQ multiplex PCR; TCRdb stores just in-frame clones and leaves some out. Of roughly 32,000 clones listed, roughly 95% are singletons. This clone turned up a few times. Its antigen is unknown. Tuberculin skin test and IGRA determined adolescents' latent tuberculosis status at entry. Per germline, CDR1 MNHNY and CDR2 SVGAGI (reference sequence). V was pared by 2 bases and J by 6 bases, with 13 bases between. CDR3 size: 15 residues. The source material was PBMCs. V usage is TRBV6-6 and J usage is TRBJ2-2, with D maybe TRBD1 (6 bases). The clonotype comes from a donor aged 10-30 years with latent tuberculosis or without tuberculosis infection. The CDR3 spells CASSYTGMVSGELFF. DNA for the CDR3: TGTGCCAGCAGTTACACAGGGATGGTCTCCGGGGAGCTGTTTTTT.